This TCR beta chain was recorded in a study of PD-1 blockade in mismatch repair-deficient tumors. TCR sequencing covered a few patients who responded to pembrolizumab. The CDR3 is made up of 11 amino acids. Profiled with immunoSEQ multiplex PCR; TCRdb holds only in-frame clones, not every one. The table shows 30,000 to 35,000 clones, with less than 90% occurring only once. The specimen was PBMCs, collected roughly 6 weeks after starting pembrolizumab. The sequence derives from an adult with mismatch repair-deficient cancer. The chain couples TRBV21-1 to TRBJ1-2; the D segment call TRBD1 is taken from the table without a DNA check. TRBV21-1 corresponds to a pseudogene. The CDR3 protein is CASSLRDREPF. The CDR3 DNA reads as TGTGCCAGCAGCCTCCGGGACAGGGAACCCTTC.